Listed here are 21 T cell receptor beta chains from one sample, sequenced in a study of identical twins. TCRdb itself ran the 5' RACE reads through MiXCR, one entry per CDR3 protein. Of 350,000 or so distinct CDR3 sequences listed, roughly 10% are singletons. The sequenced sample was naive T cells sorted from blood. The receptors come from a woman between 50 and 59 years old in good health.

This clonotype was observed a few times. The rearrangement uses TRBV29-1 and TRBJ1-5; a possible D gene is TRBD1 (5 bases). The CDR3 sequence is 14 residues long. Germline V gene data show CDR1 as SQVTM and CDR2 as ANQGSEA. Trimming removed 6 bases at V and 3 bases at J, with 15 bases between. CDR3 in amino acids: CSVRDRGNNQPQHF. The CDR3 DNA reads TGCAGCGTGCGGGACCGCGGGAACAATCAGCCCCAGCATTTT.

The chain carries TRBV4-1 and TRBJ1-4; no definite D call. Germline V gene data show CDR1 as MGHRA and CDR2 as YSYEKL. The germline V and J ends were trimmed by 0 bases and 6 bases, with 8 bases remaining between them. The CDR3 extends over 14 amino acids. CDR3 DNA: TGCGCCAGCAGCCAAGATTGGGCCGATGAAAAACTGTTTTTT. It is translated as CASSQDWADEKLFF.

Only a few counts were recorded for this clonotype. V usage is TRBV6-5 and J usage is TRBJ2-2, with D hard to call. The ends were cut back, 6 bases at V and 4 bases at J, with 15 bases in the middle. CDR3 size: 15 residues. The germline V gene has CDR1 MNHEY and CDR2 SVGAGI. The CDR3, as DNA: TGTGCCAGCAGATCACTACCCGTAGGCACCGGGGAGCTGTTTTTT. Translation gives CASRSLPVGTGELFF.

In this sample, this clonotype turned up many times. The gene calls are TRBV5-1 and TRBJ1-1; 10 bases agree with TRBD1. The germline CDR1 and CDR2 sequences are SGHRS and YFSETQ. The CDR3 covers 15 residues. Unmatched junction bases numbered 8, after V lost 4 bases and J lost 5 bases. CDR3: CASSNLGQGLTEAFF. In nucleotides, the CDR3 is TGCGCCAGCAGCAATTTGGGACAGGGGTTGACTGAAGCTTTCTTT.

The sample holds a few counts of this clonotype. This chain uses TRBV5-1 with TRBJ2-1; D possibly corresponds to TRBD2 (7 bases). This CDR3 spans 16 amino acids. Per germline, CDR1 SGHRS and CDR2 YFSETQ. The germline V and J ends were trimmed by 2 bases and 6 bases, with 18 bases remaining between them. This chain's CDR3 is CASSFSQGPGGNEQFF. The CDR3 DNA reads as TGCGCCAGCAGCTTCTCCCAGGGGCCGGGGGGCAATGAGCAGTTCTTC.

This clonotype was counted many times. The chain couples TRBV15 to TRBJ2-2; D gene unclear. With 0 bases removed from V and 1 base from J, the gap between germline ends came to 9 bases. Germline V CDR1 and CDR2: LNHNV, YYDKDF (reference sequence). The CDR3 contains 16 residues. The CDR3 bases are TGTGCCACCAGCAGAGATCCAGCAGGGAACACCGGGGAGCTGTTTTTT. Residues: CATSRDPAGNTGELFF.

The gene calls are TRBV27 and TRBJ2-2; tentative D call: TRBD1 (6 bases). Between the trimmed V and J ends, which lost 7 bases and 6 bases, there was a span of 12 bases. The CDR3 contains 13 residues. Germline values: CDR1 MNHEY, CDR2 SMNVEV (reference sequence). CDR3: CASKPGQPGELFF. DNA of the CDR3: TGTGCCAGCAAGCCAGGACAGCCCGGGGAGCTGTTTTTT.

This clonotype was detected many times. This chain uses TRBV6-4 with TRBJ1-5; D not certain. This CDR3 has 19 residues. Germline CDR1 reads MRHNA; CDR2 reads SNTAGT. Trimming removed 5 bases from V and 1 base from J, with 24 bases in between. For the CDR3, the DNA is TGTGCCAGCAGTTCCCCCCCAAGGAGGAAAGATATAAGCAATCAGCCCCAGCATTTT. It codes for CASSSPPRRKDISNQPQHF.

CDR3 sequence reads: CATSDWGGTDTQYF. CDR3 DNA sequence: TGTGCCACCAGTGATTGGGGCGGCACAGATACGCAGTATTTT. The genes are TRBV24-1 and TRBJ2-3, with D perhaps matching TRBD1 (5 bases). CDR1 is KGHDR, CDR2 SFDVKD, per germline. This CDR3 has 14 amino acids. Trimming removed 2 bases at V and 1 base at J, with 6 bases between.

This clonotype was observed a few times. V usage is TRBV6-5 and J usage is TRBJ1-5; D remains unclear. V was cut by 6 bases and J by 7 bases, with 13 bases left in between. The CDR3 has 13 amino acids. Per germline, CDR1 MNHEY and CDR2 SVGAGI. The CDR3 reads CASSDGVYQPQHF. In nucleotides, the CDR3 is TGTGCCAGCAGCGATGGGGTCTACCAGCCCCAGCATTTT.

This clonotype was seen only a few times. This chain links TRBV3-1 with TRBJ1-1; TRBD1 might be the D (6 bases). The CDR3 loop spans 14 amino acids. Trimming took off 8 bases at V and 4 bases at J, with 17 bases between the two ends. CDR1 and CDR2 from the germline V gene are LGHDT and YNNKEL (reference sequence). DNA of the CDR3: TGTGCCAGCTCCTCGGGGGGCTCAGTCACTGAAGCTTTCTTT. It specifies CASSSGGSVTEAFF.

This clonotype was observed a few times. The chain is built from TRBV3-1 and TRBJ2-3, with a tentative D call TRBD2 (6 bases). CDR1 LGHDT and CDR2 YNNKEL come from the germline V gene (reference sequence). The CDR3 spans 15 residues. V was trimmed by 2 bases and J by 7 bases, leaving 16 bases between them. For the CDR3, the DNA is TGTGCCAGCAGCCAACCTAACCGGGACTCCTATACGCAGTATTTT. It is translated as CASSQPNRDSYTQYF.

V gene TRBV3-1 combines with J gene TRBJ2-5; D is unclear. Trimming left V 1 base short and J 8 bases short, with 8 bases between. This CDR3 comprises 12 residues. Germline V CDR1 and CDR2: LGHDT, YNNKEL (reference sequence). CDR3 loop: CASSQAATTQYF. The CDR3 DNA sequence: TGTGCCAGCAGCCAAGCGGCGACAACCCAGTACTTC.

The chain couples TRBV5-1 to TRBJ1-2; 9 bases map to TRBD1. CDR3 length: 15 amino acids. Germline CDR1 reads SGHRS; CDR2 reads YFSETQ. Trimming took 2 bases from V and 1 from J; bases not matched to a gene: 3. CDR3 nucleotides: TGCGCCAGCAGCTTACAGGGGGCGATTAACTATGGCTACACCTTC. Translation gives CASSLQGAINYGYTF.

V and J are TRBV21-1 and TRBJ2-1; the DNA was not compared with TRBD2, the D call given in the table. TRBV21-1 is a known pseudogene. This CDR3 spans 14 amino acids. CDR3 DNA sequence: TGTGCCAGCAGCGAGGGGCGGGAGGGCAATGAGCAGTTCTTC. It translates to CASSEGREGNEQFF.

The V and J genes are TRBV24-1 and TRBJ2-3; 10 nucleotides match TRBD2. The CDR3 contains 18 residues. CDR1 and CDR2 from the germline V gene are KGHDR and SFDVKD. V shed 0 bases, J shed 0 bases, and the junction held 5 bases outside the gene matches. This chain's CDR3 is CATSDLRTSGASTDTQYF. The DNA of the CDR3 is TGTGCCACCAGTGATTTGCGGACTAGCGGAGCTAGCACAGATACGCAGTATTTT.

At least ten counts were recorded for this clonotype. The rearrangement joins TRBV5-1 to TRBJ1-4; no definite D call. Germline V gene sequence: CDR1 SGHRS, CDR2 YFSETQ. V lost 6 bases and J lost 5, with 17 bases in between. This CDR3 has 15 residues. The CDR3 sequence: CASKSPDGPNEKLFF. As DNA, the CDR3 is TGCGCCAGCAAATCGCCGGACGGACCGAATGAAAAACTGTTTTTT.

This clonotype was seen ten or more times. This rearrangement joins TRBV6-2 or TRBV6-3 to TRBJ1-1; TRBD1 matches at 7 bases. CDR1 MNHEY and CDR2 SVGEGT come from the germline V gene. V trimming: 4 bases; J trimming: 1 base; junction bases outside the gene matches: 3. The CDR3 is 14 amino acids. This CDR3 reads CASSSRTGNTEAFF. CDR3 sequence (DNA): TGTGCCAGCAGTTCTCGGACAGGGAACACTGAAGCTTTCTTT.

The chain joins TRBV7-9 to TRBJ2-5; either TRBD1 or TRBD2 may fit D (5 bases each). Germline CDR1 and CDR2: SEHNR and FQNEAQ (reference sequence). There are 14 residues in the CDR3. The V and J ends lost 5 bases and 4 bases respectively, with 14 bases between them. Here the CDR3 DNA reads TGTGCCAGCAGCCTTACTGGGACGGCAGAGACCCAGTACTTC. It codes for CASSLTGTAETQYF.

CDR3 DNA: TGCAGCACCAGACACTTACAAGAGACCCAGTACTTC. It encodes CSTRHLQETQYF. The chain carries TRBV29-1 and TRBJ2-5, with D uncertain. The CDR3 extends over 12 amino acids. Trimming removed 8 bases at V and 2 bases at J, with 12 bases between. Germline V CDR1 and CDR2: SQVTM, ANQGSEA.

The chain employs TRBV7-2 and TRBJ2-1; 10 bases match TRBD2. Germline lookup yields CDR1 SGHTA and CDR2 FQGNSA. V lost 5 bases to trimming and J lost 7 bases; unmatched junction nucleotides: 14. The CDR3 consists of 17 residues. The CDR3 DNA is TGTGCCAGCAGCCGAGTCCTAGCGGGAGACGGTGGGAATGAGCAGTTCTTC. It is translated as CASSRVLAGDGGNEQFF.